Below, 21 T cell receptor beta chains from the same sample are listed, as sequenced in a study of cytomegalovirus exposure and HLA in healthy donors. The table came from immunoSEQ multiplex PCR; TCRdb's copy has only in-frame clones and leaves some out. The sample lists roughly 180,000 clones, about four fifths occurring once. The sequenced sample consisted of PBMCs. These receptors originate from a young man in good health and CMV-seropositive.

The V gene is TRBV9, the J gene TRBJ2-4; 13 nucleotides align to TRBD2. Trimming removed 0 bases from V and 9 bases from J; junction bases left unmatched: 6. There are 16 residues in the CDR3. Per the germline V gene, CDR1 is SGDLS and CDR2 is YYNGEE. The CDR3 region has the DNA TGTGCCAGCAGCGTAGCACTAGCGGGAGGGCCTAGCATTCAGTACTTC. Translating it yields CASSVALAGGPSIQYF.

This clone was seen more than once but under ten times. The gene calls are TRBV5-1 and TRBJ2-7; D ambiguous. Germline-derived CDR1 and CDR2 are SGHRS and YFSETQ. Between the trimmed V and J ends, which lost 0 bases and 5 bases, there was a span of 12 bases. CDR3 length equals 14 residues. The DNA of the CDR3 is TGCGCCAGCAGCTTGGCCGGCCTCGAGGACGAGCAGTACTTC. It specifies CASSLAGLEDEQYF.

The V call is TRBV6-4, the J call TRBJ2-3, with 8 bases aligning to TRBD1. Germline-derived CDR1 and CDR2 are MRHNA and SNTAGT. The junction had 14 bases not matched to a gene; V was cut back by 3 bases and J by 6 bases. The CDR3 extends over 17 amino acids. The CDR3 sequence: CASSEGAGGAVMDTQYF. The CDR3 DNA sequence: TGTGCCAGCAGTGAAGGGGCAGGGGGCGCAGTCATGGATACGCAGTATTTT.

This sequence joins TRBV28 and TRBJ1-1; no reliable D call. The germline CDR1 and CDR2 sequences are MDHEN and SYDVKM. The V and J ends lost 7 bases and 1 base respectively, with 10 bases between them. CDR3 size: 13 residues. In DNA form, the CDR3 reads TGTGCCAGCAAAGAGACAAGGAACACTGAAGCTTTCTTT. Encoded protein: CASKETRNTEAFF.

The rearrangement links TRBV5-1 to TRBJ2-3; D possibly corresponds to TRBD1 (6 bases). Germline CDR1 reads SGHRS; CDR2 reads YFSETQ. The V and J ends lost 4 bases and 4 bases respectively, with 13 bases between them. This CDR3 is built from 14 residues. CDR3 bases: TGCGCCAGCAGCCCAGACAGGCCTCCAGATACGCAGTATTTT. Translating gives CASSPDRPPDTQYF.

The V gene is TRBV10-3, the J gene TRBJ2-1; 13 nucleotides match TRBD2. The V gene end was trimmed by 3 bases and the J gene end by 5 bases; junction bases not matched to a gene: 1. The V gene's germline CDR1 is ENHRY and CDR2 SYGVKD. The CDR3 is 15 amino acids. CDR3 loop: CAISDGLAGDNEQFF. For the CDR3, the DNA is TGTGCCATCAGTGATGGACTAGCGGGAGACAATGAGCAGTTCTTC.

This clone was detected once. This sequence joins TRBV27 and TRBJ2-1, with 10 bases that match TRBD2. The V segment lost 5 bases and the J segment 8 bases; nucleotides outside the gene matches: 18. The germline V gene has CDR1 MNHEY and CDR2 SMNVEV (reference sequence). This CDR3 has 18 residues. This chain's CDR3 is CASSGDRGLAGGKDEQFF. CDR3 nucleotide sequence: TGTGCCAGCAGTGGAGATCGGGGGTTAGCGGGAGGTAAAGATGAGCAGTTCTTC.

Here the CDR3 DNA reads TGTGCCACCAGCAGAGATCGGCGGGGGGCCGGGGAGCAGTACTTC. Its protein product is CATSRDRRGAGEQYF. The chain recombines TRBV15 with TRBJ2-7, with 8 bases lining up with TRBD2. Germline trimming cut 0 bases from V and 7 bases from J; bases unmatched to any gene: 8. Germline-derived CDR1 and CDR2 are LNHNV and YYDKDF (reference sequence). The CDR3 length is 15 residues.

The V gene is TRBV9, the J gene TRBJ1-4, with 8 positions matching TRBD1. Per the germline V gene, CDR1 is SGDLS and CDR2 is YYNGEE. Losses at the gene ends were 4 bases for V and 6 bases for J; bases not matched to a gene: 11. CDR3 length: 16 amino acids. CDR3 coding DNA: TGTGCCAGCAGCACGGACAGGGCGGGATTATATGAAAAACTGTTTTTT. Residues: CASSTDRAGLYEKLFF.

This clone was recorded once. This rearrangement joins TRBV9 to TRBJ1-1; the D gene is possibly TRBD1 (6 bases). From germline, CDR1 is SGDLS and CDR2 YYNGEE. The length of the CDR3 is 14 residues. V was clipped by 4 bases and J by 6 bases, with 16 bases between them. The CDR3 protein is CASSPNTGLPEAFF. The CDR3 nucleotides read TGTGCCAGCAGCCCCAACACAGGGCTCCCTGAAGCTTTCTTT.

The sample holds one count of this clone. The chain combines TRBV5-6 with TRBJ1-5; 8 positions match TRBD1. After removal of 0 bases from V and 1 base from J, the junction contained 3 bases not matched to a gene. Per germline, CDR1 SGHDT and CDR2 YYEEEE. The CDR3 covers 16 residues. Here the CDR3 reads CASSLAQGASNQPQHF. DNA for the CDR3: TGTGCCAGCAGCTTGGCCCAGGGGGCGAGCAATCAGCCCCAGCATTTT. The whole variable domain, remainder taken from reference TRBV5-6 and TRBJ1-5, is DAGVTQSPTHLIKTRGQQVTLRCSPKSGHDTVSWYQQALGQGPQFIFQYYEEEERQRGNFPDRFSGHQFPNYSSELNVNALLLGDSALYLCASSLAQGASNQPQHFGDGTRLSIL.

The chain couples TRBV6-5 to TRBJ1-1; D is uncertain. CDR3 size: 14 residues. V was cut by 4 bases and J by 1 base, with 10 bases left in between. Per germline, CDR1 MNHEY and CDR2 SVGAGI. CDR3 in DNA: TGTGCCAGCAGTTCGAGGGATGGGAACACTGAAGCTTTCTTT. Protein: CASSSRDGNTEAFF.

This clone was detected once. This rearrangement joins TRBV28 to TRBJ2-5; 10 bases agree with TRBD1. V was clipped by 2 bases and J by 5 bases; unmatched bases: 5. This CDR3 has 15 amino acids. Germline V gene data show CDR1 as MDHEN and CDR2 as SYDVKM. The CDR3 region has the DNA TGTGCCAGCAGTTTACCGACAGGGGGCGAGGAGACCCAGTACTTC. This gives the protein CASSLPTGGEETQYF. The full variable domain, its missing parts supplied by reference TRBV28 and TRBJ2-5, is DVKVTQSSRYLVKRTGEKVFLECVQDMDHENMFWYRQDPGLGLRLIYFSYDVKMKEKGDIPEGYSVSREKKERFSLILESASTNQTSMYLCASSLPTGGEETQYFGPGTRLLVL.

CDR3 nucleotide sequence: TGTGCCAGCAGCTCCGTAAACATTCAGTACTTC. Amino acids: CASSSVNIQYF. The chain recombines TRBV7-2 with TRBJ2-4; D ambiguous. The CDR3 sequence is 11 residues long. Germline lookup yields CDR1 SGHTA and CDR2 FQGNSA. V lost 4 bases and J lost 6, with 4 bases in between. The whole variable domain, filled in from reference TRBV7-2 and TRBJ2-4, reads GAGVSQSPSNKVTEKGKDVELRCDPISGHTALYWYRQSLGQGLEFLIYFQGNSAPDKSGLPSDRFSAERTGGSVSTLTIQRTQQEDSAVYLCASSSVNIQYFGAGTRLSVL.

This clone occurred a few times. The chain couples TRBV27 to TRBJ2-7, with TRBD2 identical over 8 bases. V dropped 5 bases and J dropped 3; count of bases not matched to a gene: 9. The CDR3 is 15 residues long. Germline V lookup: CDR1 MNHEY, CDR2 SMNVEV (reference sequence). The CDR3 here is CASSPRGSGIYEQYF. The DNA for the CDR3 is TGTGCCAGCAGTCCCCGGGGTAGCGGGATCTACGAGCAGTACTTC.

The rearrangement uses TRBV4-1 and TRBJ2-2, with D possibly being TRBD1 (5 bases). The CDR3 has 16 residues. The germline V gene has CDR1 MGHRA and CDR2 YSYEKL. Trimming pared 0 bases from V and 2 bases from J, leaving 10 bases between. CDR3 nucleotide sequence: TGCGCCAGCAGCCAAGAGGGGCAGGGAAACACCGGGGAGCTGTTTTTT. Its translation: CASSQEGQGNTGELFF.

The chain is built from TRBV5-6 and TRBJ2-1; TRBD2 matches at 11 bases. Germline CDR1 reads SGHDT; CDR2 reads YYEEEE. The CDR3 covers 15 residues. V lost 5 bases to trimming and J lost 8 bases; unmatched junction nucleotides: 9. The chain's CDR3 is CASRGEGTSGDEQFF. CDR3 coding DNA: TGTGCCAGCAGGGGGGAGGGGACTAGCGGCGATGAGCAGTTCTTC.

The rearrangement links TRBV27 to TRBJ1-5; D is ambiguous. This CDR3 comprises 13 residues. Germline values: CDR1 MNHEY, CDR2 SMNVEV (reference sequence). Trimming took 10 bases from V and 3 from J, leaving 13 bases between them. CDR3 DNA sequence: TGTGCCACCTCAGTTCGGGACAATCAGCCCCAGCATTTT. This translates into CATSVRDNQPQHF.

V usage is TRBV4-3 and J usage is TRBJ1-1, with 9 bases fitting TRBD1. The CDR3 totals 16 residues. With 0 bases clipped from V and 11 bases from J, the junction kept 13 bases outside the gene matches. Per germline, CDR1 LGHNA and CDR2 YSLEER. The CDR3 bases are TGCGCCAGCAGCCAAGATCGGGGCCTACAGGGGGCAATTGCTTTCTTT. This encodes CASSQDRGLQGAIAFF.

The genes are TRBV7-7 and TRBJ2-1; TRBD1 is a possible D gene (5 bases). This CDR3 comprises 13 residues. The V end was cut by 4 bases, the J end by 9 bases, with 13 bases between. In germline, CDR1 is SSHAT, CDR2 FNYEAQ (reference sequence). This CDR3 reads CASSSSRVTEQFF. In DNA form, the CDR3 reads TGTGCCAGCAGCTCCAGCAGGGTGACTGAGCAGTTCTTC. The full variable domain, its missing parts supplied by reference TRBV7-7 and TRBJ2-1, is GAGVSQSPRYKVTKRGQDVTLRCDPISSHATLYWYQQALGQGPEFLTYFNYEAQPDKSGLPSDRFSAERPEGSISTLTIQRTEQRDSAMYRCASSSSRVTEQFFGPGTRLTVL.

The chain couples TRBV5-6 to TRBJ2-1; TRBD2 matches 9 bases. The CDR3 has 14 residues. Trimming cost V 5 bases and J 5 bases; bases outside gene matches: 5. Germline lookup yields CDR1 SGHDT and CDR2 YYEEEE. The CDR3 protein is CASSPGLANNEQFF. The CDR3 DNA is TGTGCCAGCAGTCCGGGACTAGCAAACAATGAGCAGTTCTTC.